This T cell receptor (beta chain) was profiled in a study of T-cell reconstitution after alpha-beta-depleted transplantation in children. It was with unique molecular identifiers that the TCRbeta library was prepared. TCRdb reanalysed the PCR reads using MiXCR and keeps one entry per CDR3 protein. The table has hundreds of thousands of distinct CDR3 sequences, approximately 14% seen once. The sequences come from PBMCs, collected before TCRalphabeta/CD19-depleted stem cell transplant. This receptor was obtained from a girl aged 2-10 years with congenital amegakaryocytic thrombocytopenia, due to receive a stem cell transplant.

Written as DNA, the CDR3 is TGCGCCAGCAGCCAAAAGACGGCCCCCCTAACTTCCTACGAGCAGTACTTC. This gives the protein CASSQKTAPLTSYEQYF. This sequence joins TRBV4-1 and TRBJ2-7, with D hard to call. CDR3 size: 17 residues. Germline V lookup: CDR1 MGHRA, CDR2 YSYEKL. V shed 2 bases and J shed 1 base, with 18 bases lying between them.